A single sample is the source of the 29 T cell receptor beta chains below, sequenced in a study of cytomegalovirus exposure and HLA in healthy donors. 13 Jbeta primers and 60 Vbeta primers were used for the PCR. Generated by immunoSEQ multiplex PCR, the TCRdb table keeps only in-frame clones and is missing some. The sample yields 200,000 to 250,000 clones, roughly 90% seen once. Sequenced material: PBMCs. These receptors were obtained from a woman under 30 in good health and CMV-seronegative.

The sample holds a few counts of this clone. This sequence joins TRBV4-2 and TRBJ2-3; 14 bases line up with TRBD2. Losses at the gene ends were 0 bases for V and 2 bases for J; bases not matched to a gene: 7. Looked up from germline, CDR1 is LGHNA and CDR2 is YNFKEQ. The CDR3 loop spans 19 amino acids. The CDR3 spells CASSQERGLAGGPTDTQYF. CDR3 DNA sequence: TGTGCCAGCAGCCAAGAGCGTGGACTAGCGGGGGGTCCCACAGATACGCAGTATTTT.

CDR3 region: CASSQDTWWNTEAFF. In DNA, the CDR3 is TGCGCCAGCAGCCAAGATACTTGGTGGAACACTGAAGCTTTCTTT. This rearrangement joins TRBV4-1 to TRBJ1-1; no firm D call. Germline V gives CDR1 MGHRA, CDR2 YSYEKL. The CDR3 consists of 15 residues. Trimming removed 0 bases from V and 1 base from J, with 9 bases in between.

The genes are TRBV27 and TRBJ2-3, with D maybe TRBD2 (6 bases). V was trimmed by 3 bases and J by 4 bases, leaving 14 bases between them. The length of the CDR3 is 15 residues. The germline V gene encodes CDR1 MNHEY and CDR2 SMNVEV (reference sequence). Written as DNA, the CDR3 is TGTGCCAGCAGTTTCCGGGAGCTTCTCCCAGATACGCAGTATTTT. Protein sequence: CASSFRELLPDTQYF.

V and J are TRBV4-1 and TRBJ2-7; maybe TRBD1 (5 bases). The CDR3 covers 14 residues. CDR1 is MGHRA and CDR2 is YSYEKL in the germline V gene. V was cut by 3 bases and J by 3 bases, with 12 bases left in between. For the CDR3, the DNA is TGCGCCAGCAGCCAGGAACCGACAGTCTACGAGCAGTACTTC. Residues: CASSQEPTVYEQYF.

V is TRBV4-3 and J is TRBJ2-7; 9 positions match TRBD2. Unmatched junction bases numbered 4, after V lost 0 bases and J lost 1 base. Germline CDR1 reads LGHNA; CDR2 reads YSLEER. The CDR3 contains 16 residues. Here the CDR3 DNA reads TGCGCCAGCAGCCAAGATTTAGCGGGAGCATCCTACGAGCAGTACTTC. It yields the protein CASSQDLAGASYEQYF.

This clone is a singleton in its sample. The chain joins TRBV7-6 to TRBJ1-2, with D tentatively TRBD1 (6 bases). The germline gives CDR1 SGHVS, CDR2 FNYEAQ. Trimming shortened V by 4 bases and J by 2 bases, and 14 bases separated the two germline ends. The CDR3 contains 15 residues. Here the CDR3 DNA reads TGTGCCAGCAGCTGTACCCGGGACAAGAACTATGGCTACACCTTC. Its translation is CASSCTRDKNYGYTF.

The rearrangement joins TRBV11-3 to TRBJ2-7; 7 bases line up with TRBD1. CDR3 length equals 13 residues. The germline V gene has CDR1 SGHNT and CDR2 YENEEA. Unmatched junction bases numbered 5, after V lost 6 bases and J lost 3 bases. This CDR3 reads CASSLGQVYEQYF. CDR3 bases: TGTGCCAGCAGTCTTGGACAGGTCTACGAGCAGTACTTC. The whole variable domain, remainder taken from reference TRBV11-3 and TRBJ2-7, is EAGVVQSPRYKIIEKKQPVAFWCNPISGHNTLYWYLQNLGQGPELLIRYENEEAVDDSQLPKDRFSAERLKGVDSTLKIQPAELGDSAVYLCASSLGQVYEQYFGPGTRLTVT.

This chain links TRBV19 with TRBJ2-3, with D possibly being TRBD2 (6 bases). The CDR3 has 14 amino acids. The germline V gene has CDR1 LNHDA and CDR2 SQIVND (reference sequence). Trimming pared 3 bases from V and 2 bases from J, leaving 9 bases between. The CDR3 region is CASSMSGATDTQYF. The CDR3 DNA reads as TGTGCCAGTAGTATGTCGGGAGCCACAGATACGCAGTATTTT.

The chain employs TRBV4-3 and TRBJ2-7; D may be TRBD2 (5 bases). The CDR3 spans 13 residues. Trimming stripped 4 bases from V and 2 bases from J, with 9 bases between. The germline V gene encodes CDR1 LGHNA and CDR2 YSLEER. Here the CDR3 DNA reads TGCGCCAGCAGCCCCGGACTGGCCTACGAGCAGTACTTC. Translating it yields CASSPGLAYEQYF.

This clone has only one observation. V and J are TRBV7-9 and TRBJ2-5; 14 bases line up with TRBD2. The end of the DNA aligns better with TRBJ2-7, so the J call may be wrong. The CDR3 sequence is 18 residues long. Germline CDR1 is SEHNR and CDR2 is FQNEAQ (reference sequence). This chain's CDR3 is CASSLAPGLAGASYEQYF. The CDR3 DNA reads TGTGCCAGCAGCTTAGCGCCGGGACTAGCGGGAGCTTCCTACGAGCAGTACTTC.

This clone has more than one count but fewer than ten. V and J are TRBV29-1 and TRBJ2-3, with 12 bases identical to TRBD1. The trim removed 6 bases at V and 5 bases at J, leaving 6 bases unmatched. CDR1 and CDR2 (germline): SQVTM, ANQGSEA. CDR3 length: 14 amino acids. In DNA, the CDR3 is TGCAGCGTGGGGGGACAGGGGGCCGGAGATACGCAGTATTTT. Protein product: CSVGGQGAGDTQYF.

V usage is TRBV11-2 and J usage is TRBJ2-4; no definite D call. The CDR3 runs to 14 residues. Deletions cut 0 bases from V and 0 bases from J, with 3 bases between. CDR1 is SGHAT, CDR2 FQNNGV, per germline. This CDR3 reads CASSLERAKNIQYF. The CDR3 DNA is TGTGCCAGCAGCTTAGAGAGAGCCAAAAACATTCAGTACTTC.

The J gene is TRBJ2-1, the V gene TRBV7-9; the match to TRBD1 covers 9 bases. Germline values: CDR1 SEHNR, CDR2 FQNEAQ (reference sequence). The V and J ends lost 4 bases and 10 bases, in that order; junction bases with no gene match: 14. This CDR3 has 16 residues. The CDR3 loop reads CASSSSGTGNGGEQFF. CDR3 coding DNA: TGTGCCAGCAGCTCTTCCGGGACAGGGAATGGTGGCGAGCAGTTCTTC.

The rearrangement joins TRBV5-6 to TRBJ2-1; 8 positions agree with TRBD2. V lost 2 bases, J lost 8 bases, and 6 bases stayed unmatched. CDR3 size: 14 residues. Germline V gene data show CDR1 as SGHDT and CDR2 as YYEEEE. DNA for the CDR3: TGTGCCAGCAGCTTCGGGACTAGTCGATATGAGCAGTTCTTC. Encoded protein: CASSFGTSRYEQFF.

In DNA form, the CDR3 reads TGTGCCACTGCCCTGGACAGCTCCTACGAGCAGTACTTC. Translating gives CATALDSSYEQYF. V is TRBV19 and J is TRBJ2-7; perhaps TRBD1 as D (6 bases). The CDR3 covers 13 residues. Germline V gene data show CDR1 as LNHDA and CDR2 as SQIVND (reference sequence). Deletions cut 10 bases from V and 0 bases from J, with 13 bases between. The whole variable domain, filled in from reference TRBV19 and TRBJ2-7, reads DGGITQSPKYLFRKEGQNVTLSCEQNLNHDAMYWYRQDPGQGLRLIYYSQIVNDFQKGDIAEGYSVSREKKESFPLTVTSAQKNPTAFYLCATALDSSYEQYFGPGTRLTVT.

The chain employs TRBV7-9 and TRBJ1-1, with unresolved D. This CDR3 comprises 12 residues. V lost 5 bases and J 3 bases, leaving 7 bases between the germline ends. In germline, CDR1 is SEHNR, CDR2 FQNEAQ (reference sequence). The CDR3, as DNA: TGTGCCAGCAGCATTCAGGACACTGAAGCTTTCTTT. Protein: CASSIQDTEAFF.

CDR3 region: CASSQDPPRGEQETQYF. The CDR3 DNA sequence: TGTGCCAGCAGCCAAGATCCCCCGCGGGGGGAACAAGAGACCCAGTACTTC. V gene TRBV4-2 combines with J gene TRBJ2-5; TRBD2 matches 8 bases. This CDR3 comprises 17 residues. V lost 0 bases to trimming and J lost 2 bases; unmatched junction nucleotides: 8. CDR1 LGHNA and CDR2 YNFKEQ come from the germline V gene.

This chain links TRBV5-1 with TRBJ1-3; 11 nucleotides match TRBD1. V lost 2 bases to trimming and J lost 3 bases; unmatched junction nucleotides: 1. Germline-derived CDR1 and CDR2 are SGHRS and YFSETQ. CDR3 length: 15 amino acids. The CDR3 DNA reads TGCGCCAGCAGCTTCGGGACAGGGGGTGGAAACACCATATATTTT. Protein: CASSFGTGGGNTIYF.

CDR3 nucleotide sequence: TGCAGCGTTCAACTCACAACAGGGAGTGGCTACACCTTC. Amino acid sequence: CSVQLTTGSGYTF. The chain has TRBV29-1 and TRBJ1-2; the D gene is possibly TRBD1 (6 bases). The CDR3 is 13 amino acids. Trimming removed 5 bases from V and 7 bases from J, with 17 bases in between. Germline V CDR1 and CDR2: SQVTM, ANQGSEA.

The chain couples TRBV7-2 to TRBJ1-3; D may be TRBD1 (5 bases). The CDR3 covers 13 residues. The V gene's germline CDR1 is SGHTA and CDR2 FQGNSA. The germline V and J ends were trimmed by 4 bases and 4 bases, with 8 bases remaining between them. CDR3: CASSSRTGNTIYF. The CDR3, as DNA: TGTGCCAGCAGCTCAAGGACAGGAAACACCATATATTTT.

The genes are TRBV4-1 and TRBJ2-1, with 8 bases fitting TRBD2. After removal of 1 base from V and 0 bases from J, the junction contained 8 bases not matched to a gene. This CDR3 contains 18 residues. Germline V gene lookup returns CDR1 MGHRA and CDR2 YSYEKL. DNA of the CDR3: TGCGCCAGCAGCCAAGTTCTCGGGAGGGCCAGCTCCTACAATGAGCAGTTCTTC. Translated: CASSQVLGRASSYNEQFF.

V gene TRBV6-5 combines with J gene TRBJ1-2, with D perhaps matching TRBD1 (5 bases). The V end lost 5 bases, the J end lost 8 bases, and 9 bases lay between the germline ends. CDR1 and CDR2 (germline): MNHEY, SVGAGI. This CDR3 has 11 amino acids. The CDR3 loop is CASSQGGGYTF. CDR3 DNA sequence: TGTGCCAGCAGTCAGGGTGGCGGCTACACCTTC.

CDR3: CASSEYRGNTIYF. CDR3 nucleotides: TGCGCCAGCAGTGAATACAGGGGAAACACCATATATTTT. The rearrangement links TRBV10-1 to TRBJ1-3; weak D call: TRBD1 (5 bases). The CDR3 is made up of 13 amino acids. Germline loops: CDR1 WNHNN, CDR2 SYGVQD (reference sequence). Trimming took 3 bases from V and 4 from J, leaving 7 bases between them.

The rearrangement links TRBV7-9 to TRBJ1-3; D gene unclear. The germline V gene encodes CDR1 SEHNR and CDR2 FQNEAQ (reference sequence). The CDR3 has 15 residues. V dropped 5 bases and J dropped 0 bases, with 11 bases sitting between them. CDR3 nucleotide sequence: TGTGCCAGCAGCCTTATGGGAGGCTCTGGAAACACCATATATTTT. It is translated as CASSLMGGSGNTIYF. Using reference TRBV7-9 and TRBJ1-3 for the parts outside the CDR3, the full variable domain is DTGVSQNPRHKITKRGQNVTFRCDPISEHNRLYWYRQTLGQGPEFLTYFQNEAQLEKSRLLSDRFSAERPKGSFSTLEIQRTEQGDSAMYLCASSLMGGSGNTIYFGEGSWLTVV.

V and J are TRBV5-5 and TRBJ2-7; D is ambiguous. Trimming removed 1 base at V and 0 bases at J, with 5 bases between. Germline CDR1 reads SGHKS; CDR2 reads YYEKEE (reference sequence). The CDR3 runs 13 residues. CDR3 DNA: TGTGCCAGCAGCTTGCACAGCTCCTACGAGCAGTACTTC. Translation: CASSLHSSYEQYF.

This clone has more than one count but fewer than ten. The rearrangement uses TRBV30 and TRBJ1-5, with D maybe TRBD1 (6 bases). The V gene's germline CDR1 is GTSNPN and CDR2 SVGIG (reference sequence). V shed 2 bases and J shed 2 bases, with 13 bases lying between them. This CDR3 comprises 15 residues. CDR3 sequence (DNA): TGTGCCTGGAGTTGGGGGTCAGGGGGCAATCAGCCCCAGCATTTT. Protein sequence: CAWSWGSGGNQPQHF.

There are a few counts of this clone. V is TRBV18 and J is TRBJ1-5; 8 bases match TRBD1. V lost 2 bases and J lost 4; bases outside the gene matches: 1. This CDR3 contains 14 residues. Germline CDR1 KGHSH, CDR2 LQKENI. The CDR3 coding sequence is TGTGCCAGCTCACCAAGACAGGGGAATCAGCCCCAGCATTTT. Translated, it gives CASSPRQGNQPQHF.

The J gene is TRBJ1-1, the V gene TRBV4-1; tentatively, D is TRBD1 (5 bases). The CDR3 is 13 residues long. Germline loops: CDR1 MGHRA, CDR2 YSYEKL. The V gene lost 2 bases and the J gene lost 8 bases, with 12 bases spanning the gap. The CDR3 coding sequence is TGCGCCAGCAGCCAAATAATAAGACAGGAAGCTTTCTTT. Translating gives CASSQIIRQEAFF.

The sample holds one count of this clone. The chain combines TRBV4-2 with TRBJ2-5; a possible D gene is TRBD2 (6 bases). Deletions cut 1 base from V and 1 base from J, with 7 bases between. Germline CDR1 and CDR2: LGHNA and YNFKEQ. The CDR3 sequence is 14 residues long. CDR3 in amino acids: CASSQGGTQETQYF. CDR3 sequence (DNA): TGTGCCAGCAGCCAAGGCGGGACCCAAGAGACCCAGTACTTC.